This record looks at one T cell receptor (beta chain) sequence and its context. What it recognizes is unknown. This record belongs to a study of T cells in Graves' hyperthyroidism and ophthalmopathy. Study-level results: Using 13 V-J features, a model discriminated ophthalmopathy from stable hyperthyroidism. Most thyroid clonotypes with frequency above 0.001 were detected in blood.

Not enrolled were patients with uncontrolled infection, other autoimmune disease, pregnancy or lactation. This CDR3 contains 16 residues. Trimming took off 3 bases at V and 2 bases at J, with 15 bases between the two ends. Germline CDR1 KGHDR, CDR2 SFDVKD. Authors of the study amplified TCR beta CDR3 regions from RNA transcripts. Using the HTBI primer set, a first-round RT-PCR was run on the TCR CDR3. Each CDR3 protein is one row after TCRdb ran MiXCR on the multiplex PCR reads. Here the sample spans more than 500,000 distinct CDR3 sequences, more than 45% being singletons. This TCR came from an adult woman with Graves' disease, either hyperthyroidism or ophthalmopathy (not recorded which). V usage is TRBV24-1 and J usage is TRBJ2-5, with D possibly TRBD2 on 6 matching bases. The sample consisted of peripheral blood or thyroid tissue (not recorded which). CDR3 sequence (DNA): TGTGCCACCAGTGATCCCAACGGGGGACGACAAGAGACCCAGTACTTC. This gives the protein CATSDPNGGRQETQYF.